The sequence of this TCR beta chain was determined in a study of molecular identifiers for immune sequencing clone quantification. Whole-study context: With replicates, the RNA of about 20,000 or 100,000 naive CD8 cells was split five ways and four were sequenced.

This clonotype was recorded many times. Using its own MiXCR run on the PCR reads, TCRdb lists one record per CDR3 protein. The table records more than 450,000 distinct CDR3 sequences, 20% to 25% of them present only once. CDR1 is SEHNR and CDR2 is FQNEAQ in the germline V gene (reference sequence). The CDR3 contains 13 residues. V was cut by 4 bases and J by 3 bases, with 10 bases left in between. The sequence derives from a human donor in good health. Some libraries in this study had Jurkat cell RNA spiked in. Material: naive CD8+ T cells from blood, with Jurkat cell RNA spiked in. Subset defined: FACS-sorted CD8+CD4-CCR7+CD45RA+ naive T cells. The chain couples TRBV7-9 to TRBJ2-7, with D tentatively TRBD1 (6 bases). CDR3 sequence: CASSSGHYYEQYF. The CDR3 bases are TGTGCCAGCAGCTCGGGACATTACTACGAGCAGTACTTC.